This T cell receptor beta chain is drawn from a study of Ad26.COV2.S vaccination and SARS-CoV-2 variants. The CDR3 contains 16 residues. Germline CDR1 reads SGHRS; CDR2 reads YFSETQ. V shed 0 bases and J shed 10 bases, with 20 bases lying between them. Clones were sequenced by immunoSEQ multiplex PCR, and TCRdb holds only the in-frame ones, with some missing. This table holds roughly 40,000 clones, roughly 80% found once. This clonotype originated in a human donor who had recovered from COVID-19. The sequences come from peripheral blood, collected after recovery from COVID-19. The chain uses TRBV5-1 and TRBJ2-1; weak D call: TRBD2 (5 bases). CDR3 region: CASSLEPSTSLLEQFF. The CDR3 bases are TGCGCCAGCAGCTTGGAGCCTAGTACTAGTCTCCTCGAGCAGTTCTTC.